The following is a T cell receptor beta chain sequence with its context. Its antigen is not identified. These data belong to a study of CD8 T cells in ankylosing spondylitis. Notes on the study in general: Disease-associated clonotypes exhibited CD8+ identity and were relatively infrequent in peripheral blood. One TCR beta motif, made up of under ten highly homologous variants, appeared characteristic of ankylosing spondylitis blood. Disease-associated clones were reportedly significantly overrepresented in matched ankylosing spondylitis synovial fluid.

Germline CDR1 DFQATT, CDR2 SNEGSKA (reference sequence). The CDR3 is 14 amino acids. Trimming stripped 6 bases from V and 4 bases from J, with 17 bases between. In making TCR beta libraries, quantitative 5'-RACE with molecular barcodes was used. TCRdb used MiXCR to reprocess the 5' RACE reads, holding one entry per CDR3 protein. The sample has over 30,000 distinct CDR3 sequences, 15% to 20% seen once. This chain joins TRBV20-1 and TRBJ2-3; D might be TRBD2 (5 bases). This clonotype was obtained from a male donor with ankylosing spondylitis or in good health (not recorded which). Sequenced input: blood. CDR3 amino acids: CSAPNSVGPDTQYF. CDR3 bases: TGCAGTGCACCGAATAGCGTTGGGCCAGATACGCAGTATTTT.